This T cell receptor (beta chain) was identified in a study of blood T cells in healthy people across ages. Donors gave approximately 9.9 milliliters of peripheral blood apiece. The CDR3 sequence is 14 residues long. V lost 3 bases and J lost 4, with 11 bases in between. CDR1 and CDR2 (germline): MDHEN, SYDVKM. Alongside a J-beta primer mix, a sample-barcoded 5' primer served in a second PCR lasting about 7 to 11 cycles. Each CDR3 protein gets one entry after TCRdb re-called the 5' RACE reads with MiXCR. The table has approximately 320,000 distinct CDR3 sequences, around 29% seen once. This TCR came from a woman in her 70s in good health. The chain employs TRBV28 and TRBJ2-3, with D hard to call. The sequenced sample consisted of blood. CDR3 sequence (DNA): TGTGCCAGCAGTTTGGTGTTTGGGGCAGATACGCAGTATTTT. Its translation: CASSLVFGADTQYF.